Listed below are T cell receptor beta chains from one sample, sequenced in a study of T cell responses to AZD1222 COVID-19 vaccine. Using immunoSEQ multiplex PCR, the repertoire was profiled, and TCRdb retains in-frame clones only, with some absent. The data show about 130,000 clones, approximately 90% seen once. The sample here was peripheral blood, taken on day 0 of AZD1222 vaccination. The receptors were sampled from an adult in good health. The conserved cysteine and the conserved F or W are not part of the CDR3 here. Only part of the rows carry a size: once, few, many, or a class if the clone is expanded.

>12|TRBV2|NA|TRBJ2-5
ASSEGLAFETQY
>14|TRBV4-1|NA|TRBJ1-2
ASSQRDVGGLYGYT
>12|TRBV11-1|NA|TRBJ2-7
ASSLLGLTYEQY
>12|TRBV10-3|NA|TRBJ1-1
AISEGQSDFQAF
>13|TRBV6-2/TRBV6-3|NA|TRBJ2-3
ASSFGPLGTDTQY
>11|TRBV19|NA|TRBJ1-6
ASSIRVYSPLH
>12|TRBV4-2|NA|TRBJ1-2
ASSDDRELYGYT
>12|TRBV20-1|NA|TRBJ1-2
SASEGAGPYGYT
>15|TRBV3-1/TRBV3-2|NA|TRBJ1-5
ASSQDPGQGVGQPQH
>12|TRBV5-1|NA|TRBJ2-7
ASSLDATLGEQY
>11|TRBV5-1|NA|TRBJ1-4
ATRGELDEKLF
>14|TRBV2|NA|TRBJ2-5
ASSPGGLANQETQY
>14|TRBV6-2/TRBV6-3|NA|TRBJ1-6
ASSYSVNQDNSPLH
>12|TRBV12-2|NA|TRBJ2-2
ASRCRVSTGELF
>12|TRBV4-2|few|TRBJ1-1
ASSKTGMNTEAF
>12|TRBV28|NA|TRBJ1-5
ASSLTGGNQPQH
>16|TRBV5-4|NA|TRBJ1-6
ASSLVTGGPPNNSPLH
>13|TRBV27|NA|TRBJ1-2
ASSSLGQNNYGYT
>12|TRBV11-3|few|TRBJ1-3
ASSLGRSGNTIY
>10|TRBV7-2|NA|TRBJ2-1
ASSRLRNEQF
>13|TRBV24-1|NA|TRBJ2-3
ATSDAGQGADTQY
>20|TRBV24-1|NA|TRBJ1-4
ATSDLTRHPPTRDRSNEKLF
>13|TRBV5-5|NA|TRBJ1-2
ASSLGQGYNYGYT
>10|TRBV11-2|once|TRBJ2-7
ASSLTGGRQY
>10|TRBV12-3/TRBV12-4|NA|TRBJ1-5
ASSPEVGPQH
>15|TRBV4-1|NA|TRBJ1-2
ASSQDLGSRLDYGYT
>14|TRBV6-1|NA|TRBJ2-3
ASSDGQGNFPDTQY
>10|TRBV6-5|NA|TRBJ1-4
ASSYSGEKLF
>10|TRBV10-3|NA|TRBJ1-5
ATTDSNQPQH
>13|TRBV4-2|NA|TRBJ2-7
ASSQGVKGSYEQY
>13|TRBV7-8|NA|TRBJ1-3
ASSSRALSGNTIY
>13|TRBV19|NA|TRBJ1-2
ASSISRGRGYGYT
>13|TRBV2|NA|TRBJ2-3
ASSLLAGDTDTQY
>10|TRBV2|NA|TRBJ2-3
ASIPEADTQY
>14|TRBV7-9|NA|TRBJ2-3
ASSFRVGQSTDTQY
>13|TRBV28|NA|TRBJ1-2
ASSLFDRDLYGYT
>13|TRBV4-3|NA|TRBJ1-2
ASSQDLGLVYGYT
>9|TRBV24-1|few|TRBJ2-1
ATSGGHEQF
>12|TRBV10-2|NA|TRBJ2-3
ASSVELLTDTQY
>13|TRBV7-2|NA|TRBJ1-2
ASSPQGASNYGYT
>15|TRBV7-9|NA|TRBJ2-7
ASSFQFTGQGTYEQY
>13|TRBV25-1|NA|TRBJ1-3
ASRDPGTGGNTIY
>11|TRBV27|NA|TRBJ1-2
ASRPTGAGGYT
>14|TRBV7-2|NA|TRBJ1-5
ASSLTPVTSNQPQH
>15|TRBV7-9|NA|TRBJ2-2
ASSLIGGQGTAGELF
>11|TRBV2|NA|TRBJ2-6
ASSTYRANVLT
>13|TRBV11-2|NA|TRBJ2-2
ASSRKPGGAGELF
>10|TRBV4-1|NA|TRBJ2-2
ASSQHTGELF
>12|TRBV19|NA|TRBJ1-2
ASRGTSPNYGYT
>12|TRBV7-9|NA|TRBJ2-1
ASSSPPSYNEQF
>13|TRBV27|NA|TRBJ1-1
ASRGLRGLSTEAF
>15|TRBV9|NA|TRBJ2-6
ASSSYRGPSGANVLT
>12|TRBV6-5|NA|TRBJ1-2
ASTRGAGRYGYT
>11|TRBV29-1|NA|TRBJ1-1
SAPGQTNTEAF
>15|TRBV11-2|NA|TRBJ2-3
ASSLVLAGGITDTQY
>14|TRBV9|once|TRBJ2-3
ASSIRGGAGTDTQY
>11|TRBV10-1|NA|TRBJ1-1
ASRADRNTEAF